These 32 T cell receptor beta chains were sequenced from one sample in a study of early T cells in non-severe SARS-CoV-2 infection. MiXCR, run by TCRdb on the 5' RACE reads, gives a single entry per CDR3 protein. The profile shows roughly 64,000 distinct CDR3 sequences, around 10% of them singletons. This specimen consisted of whole blood, obtained at baseline. These receptors all stem from an adult who was a healthcare worker with PCR-confirmed SARS-CoV-2 infection or an uninfected control (not recorded which).

This clonotype was counted a few times. The chain links TRBV4-3 to TRBJ1-3; maybe TRBD1 (6 bases). Trimming took off 0 bases at V and 5 bases at J, with 8 bases between the two ends. This CDR3 has 14 amino acids. Germline values: CDR1 LGHNA, CDR2 YSLEER. CDR3 bases: TGCGCCAGCAGCCAAGATACAGGGCGAAACACCATATATTTT. Translation: CASSQDTGRNTIYF.

This clonotype was counted between two and nine times. The rearrangement uses TRBV12-5 and TRBJ2-7; weak D call: TRBD1 (6 bases). Germline-derived CDR1 and CDR2 are LGHNT and FRNRAP. The CDR3 totals 17 residues. V lost 3 bases, J lost 3 bases, and 21 bases lay in between. The chain's CDR3 is CASGFPRWRPGDYEQYF. Written as DNA, the CDR3 is TGTGCTAGTGGTTTCCCCCGGTGGAGACCAGGGGACTACGAGCAGTACTTC.

In its sample, this clonotype was seen many times. The chain links TRBV7-3 to TRBJ2-3; D is possibly TRBD2 (6 bases). There are 16 residues in the CDR3. Trimming removed 1 base at V and 5 bases at J, with 16 bases between. Germline CDR1 SGHTA, CDR2 FQGTGA. The CDR3, as DNA: TGTGCCAGCAGCTTAATTGGAGGGTCGCCACAAGATACGCAGTATTTT. It translates to CASSLIGGSPQDTQYF. The full variable domain, completed using reference TRBV7-3 and TRBJ2-3, is GAGVSQTPSNKVTEKGKYVELRCDPISGHTALYWYRQSLGQGPEFLIYFQGTGAADDSGLPNDRFFAVRPEGSVSTLKIQRTERGDSAVYLCASSLIGGSPQDTQYFGPGTRLTVL.

The chain couples TRBV7-8 to TRBJ2-1; 10 nucleotides align to TRBD2. The CDR3 loop spans 16 amino acids. CDR1 is SGHVS, CDR2 FQNEAQ, per germline. V lost 1 base, J lost 4 bases, and 4 bases stayed unmatched. CDR3 region: CASSLVAGGGYNEQFF. The CDR3, as DNA: TGTGCCAGCAGCTTAGTAGCGGGGGGCGGTTACAATGAGCAGTTCTTC. Full variable domain (outside the CDR3, taken from reference TRBV7-8 and TRBJ2-1): GAGVSQSPRYKVAKRGQDVALRCDPISGHVSLFWYQQALGQGPEFLTYFQNEAQLDKSGLPSDRFFAERPEGSVSTLKIQRTQQEDSAVYLCASSLVAGGGYNEQFFGPGTRLTVL.

This clonotype was recorded many times. The CDR3 DNA follows: TGTGCCAGTAGTATTTATGGGACAGGACGGGCCTCCTACGAGCAGTACTTC. Protein product: CASSIYGTGRASYEQYF. The chain uses TRBV19 and TRBJ2-7, with 8 bases matching TRBD1. CDR1 and CDR2 (germline): LNHDA, SQIVND (reference sequence). CDR3 length: 17 amino acids. The junction had 10 bases not matched to a gene; V was cut back by 3 bases and J by 0 bases.

This chain links TRBV6-1 with TRBJ1-6; no reliable D call. Deletions cut 2 bases from V and 8 bases from J, with 7 bases between. The CDR3 loop spans 13 amino acids. In germline, CDR1 is MNHNS, CDR2 SASEGT. CDR3 bases: TGTGCCAGCAGTGAATGGGGTGATTCACCCCTCCACTTT. It codes for CASSEWGDSPLHF.

The CDR3: CASSERDTRNEKLFF. The CDR3 coding sequence is TGTGCCAGCAGTGAACGGGACACTCGAAATGAAAAACTGTTTTTT. The genes are TRBV2 and TRBJ1-4; D might be TRBD1 (6 bases). This CDR3 region has 15 residues. Per the germline V gene, CDR1 is SNHLY and CDR2 is FYNNEI. The V gene lost 2 bases and the J gene lost 5 bases, with 12 bases spanning the gap.

CDR3 protein: CASSPDLWGTGLYEQYF. The CDR3 region has the DNA TGCGCCAGCAGCCCTGACCTGTGGGGGACAGGCCTCTACGAGCAGTACTTC. The chain has TRBV5-1 and TRBJ2-7, with 8 bases aligning to TRBD1. The CDR3 has 17 amino acids. The V gene's germline CDR1 is SGHRS and CDR2 YFSETQ. Unmatched junction bases numbered 15, after V lost 4 bases and J lost 3 bases. Together with reference TRBV5-1 and TRBJ2-7, the CDR3 gives the full variable domain: KAGVTQTPRYLIKTRGQQVTLSCSPISGHRSVSWYQQTPGQGLQFLFEYFSETQRNKGNFPGRFSGRQFSNSRSEMNVSTLELGDSALYLCASSPDLWGTGLYEQYFGPGTRLTVT.

This clonotype was seen a few times. The rearrangement links TRBV7-2 to TRBJ2-3; D is unresolved. The CDR3 is 16 amino acids. The ends were cut back, 5 bases at V and 1 base at J, with 16 bases in the middle. The germline V gene has CDR1 SGHTA and CDR2 FQGNSA. CDR3 loop: CASSPKTPGGTDTQYF. In DNA form, the CDR3 reads TGTGCCAGCAGCCCCAAGACCCCCGGCGGCACAGATACGCAGTATTTT.

This clonotype was observed a few times. The chain employs TRBV27 and TRBJ1-1; D ambiguous. The V end was cut by 3 bases, the J end by 0 bases, with 8 bases between. Germline V gene sequence: CDR1 MNHEY, CDR2 SMNVEV (reference sequence). The CDR3 runs to 14 residues. CDR3 residues: CASSLGLMNTEAFF. The DNA of the CDR3 is TGTGCCAGCAGTTTGGGCTTGATGAACACTGAAGCTTTCTTT.

In its sample, this clonotype was seen many times. The chain recombines TRBV5-6 with TRBJ2-1; D not resolved. V lost 3 bases and J 4 bases, leaving 17 bases between the germline ends. The CDR3 is made up of 16 amino acids. Per germline, CDR1 SGHDT and CDR2 YYEEEE. CDR3 region: CASSSARMNPYNEQFF. The CDR3 bases are TGTGCCAGCAGCTCGGCCAGGATGAACCCGTACAATGAGCAGTTCTTC.

There are many counts of this clonotype. The chain employs TRBV20-1 and TRBJ2-1; TRBD2 is a possible D gene (6 bases). V dropped 1 base and J dropped 2 bases, with 21 bases sitting between them. Germline V gene data show CDR1 as DFQATT and CDR2 as SNEGSKA (reference sequence). The CDR3 extends over 18 amino acids. The DNA of the CDR3 is TGCAGTGCTAGAGCCCCCCCGGCTGGGGGAGGAGCCTACAATGAGCAGTTCTTC. Amino acids: CSARAPPAGGGAYNEQFF.

This clonotype has more than one count but fewer than ten. This chain connects TRBV7-2 to TRBJ1-1; D uncertain. Between the trimmed V and J ends, which lost 2 bases and 2 bases, there was a span of 3 bases. The CDR3 extends over 12 amino acids. Germline V gene lookup returns CDR1 SGHTA and CDR2 FQGNSA. The DNA of the CDR3 is TGTGCCAGCAGCTTATATAACACTGAAGCTTTCTTT. Its protein is CASSLYNTEAFF. Supplemented by reference TRBV7-2 and TRBJ1-1, the full variable domain reads GAGVSQSPSNKVTEKGKDVELRCDPISGHTALYWYRQSLGQGLEFLIYFQGNSAPDKSGLPSDRFSAERTGGSVSTLTIQRTQQEDSAVYLCASSLYNTEAFFGQGTRLTVV.

This clonotype was seen at least ten times. This CDR3 reads CASSGRQNHNEKLFF. The CDR3 coding sequence is TGTGCCAGCAGTGGACGACAGAACCATAATGAAAAACTGTTTTTT. The chain employs TRBV6-1 and TRBJ1-4, with TRBD1 as a possible D gene (5 bases). Germline V lookup: CDR1 MNHNS, CDR2 SASEGT. The CDR3 runs 15 residues. V dropped 4 bases and J dropped 4 bases, with 13 bases sitting between them.

This chain's CDR3 is CASSAVLAGGGNEQFF. The DNA for the CDR3 is TGTGCCAGCAGCGCCGTCCTAGCGGGGGGGGGCAATGAGCAGTTCTTC. The V call is TRBV9, the J call TRBJ2-1, with 12 bases identical to TRBD2. Looked up from germline, CDR1 is SGDLS and CDR2 is YYNGEE. This CDR3 is 16 amino acids long. The V and J ends lost 3 bases and 6 bases, in that order; junction bases with no gene match: 7.

This clonotype was observed a handful of times. The chain is built from TRBV7-6 and TRBJ2-3; possibly TRBD1 for D (6 bases). The CDR3 sequence is 17 residues long. Germline V gene data show CDR1 as SGHVS and CDR2 as FNYEAQ. Trimming shortened V by 4 bases and J by 3 bases, and 20 bases separated the two germline ends. The CDR3 DNA follows: TGTGCCAGCAGCTACCAAGGCATAGGGGGAGCTACAGATACGCAGTATTTT. It codes for CASSYQGIGGATDTQYF.

This chain joins TRBV7-9 and TRBJ1-5; possibly TRBD1 for D (6 bases). In germline, CDR1 is SEHNR, CDR2 FQNEAQ (reference sequence). This CDR3 spans 15 amino acids. Trimming took off 4 bases at V and 1 base at J, with 11 bases between the two ends. CDR3 in amino acids: CASSSGRGSNQPQHF. In DNA, the CDR3 is TGTGCCAGCAGCTCCGGCAGGGGCAGCAATCAGCCCCAGCATTTT.

This clonotype showed up just a few times. The chain carries TRBV6-2 or TRBV6-3 and TRBJ2-1; unclear D gene. The CDR3 loop spans 16 amino acids. Trimming removed 5 bases from V and 2 bases from J, with 16 bases in between. Per the germline V gene, CDR1 is MNHEY and CDR2 is SVGEGT. CDR3 nucleotide sequence: TGTGCCAGCAGTCGCCGGGCCCACGAACCCTACAATGAGCAGTTCTTC. Its protein is CASSRRAHEPYNEQFF.

In this sample, this clonotype turned up a few times. CDR3 in amino acids: CASSPPSRAGTEAFF. The DNA for the CDR3 is TGTGCCAGCTCACCACCGTCCCGAGCTGGCACTGAAGCTTTCTTT. V and J are TRBV18 and TRBJ1-1, with D unclear. CDR3 size: 15 residues. V dropped 0 bases and J dropped 4 bases, with 12 bases sitting between them. CDR1 and CDR2 from the germline V gene are KGHSH and LQKENI.

This sequence joins TRBV4-1 and TRBJ1-4; possible D gene TRBD1, 5 bases. Germline V gives CDR1 MGHRA, CDR2 YSYEKL. The CDR3 contains 16 residues. Trimming removed 3 bases at V and 4 bases at J, with 15 bases between. CDR3 sequence reads: CASSQLYRQHNEKLFF. The CDR3 nucleotides read TGCGCCAGCAGCCAGCTTTACAGGCAGCATAATGAAAAACTGTTTTTT.

This clonotype was found a few times. J is TRBJ1-5 and V is TRBV7-2; D remains unclear. V was trimmed by 2 bases and J by 7 bases, leaving 15 bases between them. CDR1 and CDR2 (germline): SGHTA, FQGNSA. This CDR3 contains 15 residues. The CDR3 DNA is TGTGCCAGCAGCTTACAAGCGGGCGCGGGGCAGCCCCAGCATTTT. It yields the protein CASSLQAGAGQPQHF.

This clonotype was counted only a few times. V usage is TRBV5-1 and J usage is TRBJ2-3, with TRBD1 matching 8 bases. The CDR3 has 16 residues. Germline V lookup: CDR1 SGHRS, CDR2 YFSETQ. Trimming removed 4 bases from V and 2 bases from J; junction bases left unmatched: 9. CDR3 amino acids: CASSRARQGFTDTQYF. The CDR3, as DNA: TGCGCCAGCAGCCGTGCGAGACAGGGGTTCACAGATACGCAGTATTTT.

The chain has TRBV27 and TRBJ1-4; D remains unclear. V shed 2 bases and J shed 8 bases, with 15 bases lying between them. The CDR3 is 15 residues long. The germline V gene encodes CDR1 MNHEY and CDR2 SMNVEV (reference sequence). The CDR3 is CASSLIGDLGEKLFF. Here the CDR3 DNA reads TGTGCCAGCAGTTTAATCGGAGACCTTGGGGAAAAACTGTTTTTT.

The chain couples TRBV12-5 to TRBJ1-1; D is undetermined. V dropped 1 base and J dropped 4 bases, with 13 bases sitting between them. This CDR3 region has 15 residues. CDR1 is LGHNT, CDR2 FRNRAP, per germline. CDR3 in amino acids: CASGLGFHTTTEAFF. The CDR3 DNA reads TGTGCTAGTGGTTTGGGATTTCATACTACCACTGAAGCTTTCTTT.

As DNA, the CDR3 is TGTGCCAGCACACCTTGGGGTTCCGGGGAGCTGTTTTTT. This gives the protein CASTPWGSGELFF. V is TRBV12-3 or TRBV12-4 and J is TRBJ2-2; D ambiguous. V was pared by 7 bases and J by 6 bases, with 12 bases between. CDR3 length equals 13 residues.

The chain has TRBV13 and TRBJ2-3; TRBD1 matches 10 bases. This CDR3 has 15 amino acids. Germline values: CDR1 PRHDT, CDR2 FYEKMQ (reference sequence). The V and J ends lost 4 bases and 3 bases, in that order; junction bases with no gene match: 4. Here the CDR3 DNA reads TGTGCCAGCAGCTCGACAGGGGGCCGGACAGATACGCAGTATTTT. It translates to CASSSTGGRTDTQYF.

This clonotype has more than one count but fewer than ten. The chain recombines TRBV24-1 with TRBJ2-2, with D unresolved. The germline V and J ends were trimmed by 4 bases and 6 bases, with 11 bases remaining between them. Looked up from germline, CDR1 is KGHDR and CDR2 is SFDVKD. The CDR3 is 14 residues long. In DNA form, the CDR3 reads TGTGCCACCAGTGACTCAGGAGAGGCCGGGGAGCTGTTTTTT. Amino acid sequence: CATSDSGEAGELFF.

This clonotype was recorded a few times. The chain is built from TRBV20-1 and TRBJ1-6; no clear D. This CDR3 has 13 amino acids. Per germline, CDR1 DFQATT and CDR2 SNEGSKA (reference sequence). V lost 6 bases and J lost 7, with 13 bases in between. CDR3 nucleotide sequence: TGCAGTGCGCGCGGCGGGTTCAATTCACCCCTCCACTTT. Translated, it gives CSARGGFNSPLHF.

This clonotype was picked up a small number of times. The chain combines TRBV15 with TRBJ1-6; D is unclear. V lost 0 bases, J lost 6 bases, and 9 bases lay in between. Germline V gene sequence: CDR1 LNHNV, CDR2 YYDKDF (reference sequence). The CDR3 length is 15 residues. The CDR3 DNA sequence: TGTGCCACCAGCAGAGATCTCCCCGGTAATTCACCCCTCCACTTT. Protein product: CATSRDLPGNSPLHF.

By sample share, this clonotype is medium-sized (0.01 to 0.1%). This rearrangement joins TRBV2 to TRBJ2-4; D is possibly TRBD2 (6 bases). CDR3 length equals 13 residues. Trimming cost V 3 bases and J 10 bases, with 13 bases left between them. The germline V gene encodes CDR1 SNHLY and CDR2 FYNNEI. Here the CDR3 reads CASSDGGAGIQYF. DNA of the CDR3: TGTGCCAGCAGTGATGGCGGGGCGGGGATTCAGTACTTC.

The genes are TRBV3-1 and TRBJ2-3; TRBD2 agrees at 12 bases. Germline trimming cut 6 bases from V and 4 bases from J; bases unmatched to any gene: 8. The CDR3 spans 16 residues. The germline V gene encodes CDR1 LGHDT and CDR2 YNNKEL (reference sequence). The CDR3 is CASSRTSGAGADTQYF. As DNA, the CDR3 is TGTGCCAGCAGTAGGACTAGCGGGGCAGGTGCAGATACGCAGTATTTT.

The chain combines TRBV11-3 with TRBJ1-2; D might be TRBD1 (5 bases). Trimming shortened V by 1 base and J by 9 bases, and 15 bases separated the two germline ends. CDR1 SGHNT and CDR2 YENEEA come from the germline V gene. The length of the CDR3 is 14 residues. CDR3 coding DNA: TGTGCCAGCAGCTTAGGCCCGGGGACCCAGAGCTACACCTTC. This translates into CASSLGPGTQSYTF. The entire variable domain, with the rest obtained from reference TRBV11-3 and TRBJ1-2, is as follows: EAGVVQSPRYKIIEKKQPVAFWCNPISGHNTLYWYLQNLGQGPELLIRYENEEAVDDSQLPKDRFSAERLKGVDSTLKIQPAELGDSAVYLCASSLGPGTQSYTFGSGTRLTVV.